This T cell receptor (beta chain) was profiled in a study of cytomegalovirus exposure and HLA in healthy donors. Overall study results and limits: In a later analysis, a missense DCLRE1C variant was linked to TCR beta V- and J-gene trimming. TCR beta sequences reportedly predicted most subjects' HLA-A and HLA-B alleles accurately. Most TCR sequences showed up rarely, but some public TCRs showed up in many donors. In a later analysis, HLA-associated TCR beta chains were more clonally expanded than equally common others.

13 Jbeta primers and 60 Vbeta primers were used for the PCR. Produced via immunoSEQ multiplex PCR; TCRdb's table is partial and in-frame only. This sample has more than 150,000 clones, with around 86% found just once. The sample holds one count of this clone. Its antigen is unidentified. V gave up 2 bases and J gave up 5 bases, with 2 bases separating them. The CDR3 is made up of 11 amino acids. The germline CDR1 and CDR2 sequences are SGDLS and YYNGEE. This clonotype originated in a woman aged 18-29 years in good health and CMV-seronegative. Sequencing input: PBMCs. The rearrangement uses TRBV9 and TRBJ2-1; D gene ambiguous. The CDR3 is CASSVNNEQFF. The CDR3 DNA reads TGTGCCAGCAGCGTTAACAATGAGCAGTTCTTC.